This T cell receptor (beta chain) was retrieved from a study of T cell repertoires in cytomegalovirus infection. MiXCR, applied by TCRdb to the reads, yields one record per CDR3 protein. The table lists about 530,000 distinct CDR3 sequences, around 27% of them singletons. Only a few counts were recorded for this clonotype. Germline CDR1 and CDR2: MDHEN and SYDVKM. Trimming cost V 6 bases and J 7 bases; bases outside gene matches: 12. The CDR3 is made up of 16 amino acids. The V and J genes are TRBV28 and TRBJ2-1; 10 nucleotides line up with TRBD2. This TCR derives from a human donor in good health (CMV status not recorded). Some clones in this sample may be carry-over from other donors' samples. Sequences were obtained from PBMCs. The CDR3 region is CASSLGLATSGNEQFF. CDR3 DNA sequence: TGTGCCAGCAGCCTGGGACTAGCGACGTCTGGGAATGAGCAGTTCTTC.